This TCR beta chain emerged from a study of CD8 T cells in ankylosing spondylitis. TCRdb fed the 5' RACE reads into MiXCR, producing one record per CDR3 protein. The sample has 150,000 to 200,000 distinct CDR3 sequences, roughly 31% seen once. This clonotype was seen many times. V lost 2 bases, J lost 9 bases, and 20 bases lay in between. The CDR3 sequence is 17 residues long. What was sequenced was synovial fluid, either unsorted or a sorted T cell fraction (not recorded which). The chain recombines TRBV12-3 or TRBV12-4 with TRBJ1-6, with D unclear. This clonotype was sampled from a male donor with ankylosing spondylitis. CDR3 sequence reads: CASSLKAGAGNGSPLHF. The CDR3 nucleotides are TGTGCCAGCAGTTTAAAGGCCGGAGCGGGGAACGGTTCACCCCTCCACTTT.